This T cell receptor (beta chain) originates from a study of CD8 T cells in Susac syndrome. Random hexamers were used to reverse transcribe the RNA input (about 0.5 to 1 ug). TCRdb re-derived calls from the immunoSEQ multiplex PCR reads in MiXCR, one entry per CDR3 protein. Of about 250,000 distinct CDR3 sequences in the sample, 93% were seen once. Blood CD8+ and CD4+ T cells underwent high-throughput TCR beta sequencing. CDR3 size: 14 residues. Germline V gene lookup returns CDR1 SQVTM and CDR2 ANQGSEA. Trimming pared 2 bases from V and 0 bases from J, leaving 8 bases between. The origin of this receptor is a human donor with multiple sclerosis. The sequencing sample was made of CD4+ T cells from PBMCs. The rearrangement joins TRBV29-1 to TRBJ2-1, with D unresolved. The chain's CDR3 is CSVETSSSYNEQFF. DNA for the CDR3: TGCAGCGTTGAAACCTCGAGCTCCTACAATGAGCAGTTCTTC.